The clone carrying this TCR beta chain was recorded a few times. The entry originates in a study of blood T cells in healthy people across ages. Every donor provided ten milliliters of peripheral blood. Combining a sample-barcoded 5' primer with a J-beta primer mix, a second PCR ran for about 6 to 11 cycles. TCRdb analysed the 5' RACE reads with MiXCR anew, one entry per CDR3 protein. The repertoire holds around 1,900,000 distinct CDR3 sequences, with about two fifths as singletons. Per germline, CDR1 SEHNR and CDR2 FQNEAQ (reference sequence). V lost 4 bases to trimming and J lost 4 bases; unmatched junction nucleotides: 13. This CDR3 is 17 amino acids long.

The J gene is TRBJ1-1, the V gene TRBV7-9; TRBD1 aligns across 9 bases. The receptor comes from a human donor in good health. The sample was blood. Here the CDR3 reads CASSSTGDRVGGTEAFF. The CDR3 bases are TGTGCCAGCAGCTCCACTGGGGACAGGGTTGGTGGCACTGAAGCTTTCTTT.